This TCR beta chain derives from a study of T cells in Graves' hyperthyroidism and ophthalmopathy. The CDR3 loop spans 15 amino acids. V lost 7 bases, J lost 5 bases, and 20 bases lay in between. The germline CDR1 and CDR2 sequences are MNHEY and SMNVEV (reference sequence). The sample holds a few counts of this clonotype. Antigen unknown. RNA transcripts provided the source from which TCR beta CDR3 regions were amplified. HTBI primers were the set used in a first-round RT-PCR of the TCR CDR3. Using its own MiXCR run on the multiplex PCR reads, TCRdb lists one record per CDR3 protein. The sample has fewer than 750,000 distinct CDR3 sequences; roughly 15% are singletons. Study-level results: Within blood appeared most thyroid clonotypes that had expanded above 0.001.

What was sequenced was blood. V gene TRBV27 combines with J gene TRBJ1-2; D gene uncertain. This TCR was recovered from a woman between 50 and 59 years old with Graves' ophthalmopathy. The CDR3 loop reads CASTLSRGGKYGYTF. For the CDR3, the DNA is TGTGCCAGCACCCTATCCCGGGGAGGAAAGTATGGCTACACCTTC.